This T cell receptor (beta chain) was identified during a study of T cell repertoires in cytomegalovirus infection. One entry per CDR3 protein, called by TCRdb with MiXCR from the reads. The sample carries roughly 240,000 distinct CDR3 sequences, roughly 6.5% recorded once. The J segment lost 4 bases and the V segment lost 0 bases, leaving 6 bases of the junction unmatched. The CDR3 extends over 15 amino acids. Looked up from germline, CDR1 is DFQATT and CDR2 is SNEGSKA (reference sequence). This clonotype was counted at least ten times. The sequence was obtained from a human donor in good health (CMV status not recorded). Some clones in this sample may be carry-over from other donors' samples. The genes are TRBV20-1 and TRBJ1-2; 9 bases line up with TRBD1. The sequenced material came from PBMCs. The CDR3 loop is CSARDRMDRGYGYTF. CDR3 nucleotide sequence: TGCAGTGCTAGAGATCGTATGGACAGGGGCTATGGCTACACCTTC.